What follows are 31 T cell receptor beta chains derived from one specimen sequenced in a study of shared clonotypes between healthy human individuals. Repertoires were generated with immunoSEQ multiplex PCR, while TCRdb's copy carries only in-frame clones and drops some. The sample has some 2.1 million clones; just under 95% are singletons. Positively selected for CCR7, the CD45RO-negative cells used as naive CD8 cells excluded terminally differentiated effector memory CD45RA+ cells. Sequenced: naive CD8+ T cells from PBMCs. The receptors were gathered from a man aged 18 to 30 in good health. Some clones in this sample may be carry-over from other donors' samples.

The genes are TRBV4-3 and TRBJ2-3; TRBD1 matches 12 bases. Germline-derived CDR1 and CDR2 are LGHNA and YSLEER. There are 16 residues in the CDR3. The J segment lost 12 bases and the V segment lost 0 bases, leaving 10 bases of the junction unmatched. CDR3 coding DNA: TGCGCCAGCAGCCAAGAACGGGACAGGGGGCTTGGGACCCAGTATTTT. Protein: CASSQERDRGLGTQYF.

The genes are TRBV7-9 and TRBJ2-3, with D maybe TRBD1 (5 bases). Between the trimmed V and J ends, which lost 3 bases and 1 base, there was a span of 11 bases. Germline V gene data show CDR1 as SEHNR and CDR2 as FQNEAQ (reference sequence). This CDR3 is 15 amino acids long. As DNA, the CDR3 is TGTGCCAGCAGCTTGGGGCTACTTCGCACAGATACGCAGTATTTT. Translated: CASSLGLLRTDTQYF.

The rearrangement uses TRBV6-6 and TRBJ2-3; unclear D gene. CDR3 size: 15 residues. V lost 2 bases and J lost 7, with 16 bases in between. The germline gives CDR1 MNHNY, CDR2 SVGAGI (reference sequence). CDR3 sequence: CASSYPVTGVNTQYF. In DNA form, the CDR3 reads TGTGCCAGCAGTTACCCGGTCACTGGGGTGAATACGCAGTATTTT.

V usage is TRBV27 and J usage is TRBJ2-7, with TRBD2 matching over 8 bases. The CDR3 has 15 residues. The V and J ends lost 5 bases and 7 bases, in that order; junction bases with no gene match: 13. Germline lookup yields CDR1 MNHEY and CDR2 SMNVEV (reference sequence). In nucleotides, the CDR3 is TGTGCCAGCAGTCCCAGCAGGGTACTAGCGGAAGAGCAGTACTTC. Its protein product is CASSPSRVLAEEQYF.

This clone occurred a few times. The chain links TRBV29-1 to TRBJ1-1; D uncertain. Trimming removed 6 bases at V and 5 bases at J, with 10 bases between. This CDR3 comprises 11 residues. Germline CDR1 reads SQVTM; CDR2 reads ANQGSEA. DNA for the CDR3: TGCAGCGTCGCAGAGATGACTGAAGCTTTCTTT. Its protein product is CSVAEMTEAFF.

CDR3 nucleotide sequence: TGCGCCAGCAGCGCCGTCCGGGGACACTACGAGCAGTACTTC. Translating it yields CASSAVRGHYEQYF. This chain uses TRBV5-1 with TRBJ2-7, with D perhaps TRBD1 (6 bases). Trimming pared 4 bases from V and 3 bases from J, leaving 14 bases between. This CDR3 spans 14 amino acids. Germline V gene sequence: CDR1 SGHRS, CDR2 YFSETQ.

The V and J genes are TRBV29-1 and TRBJ2-7; 10 nucleotides align to TRBD2. The CDR3 sequence is 13 residues long. Germline assignment: CDR1 SQVTM and CDR2 ANQGSEA. Trimming took 2 bases from V and 3 from J; bases not matched to a gene: 1. The CDR3 is CSVELAGVYEQYF. CDR3 in DNA: TGCAGCGTTGAACTAGCGGGAGTCTACGAGCAGTACTTC.

The rearrangement joins TRBV28 to TRBJ2-7, with 10 bases aligning to TRBD2. Germline V CDR1 and CDR2: MDHEN, SYDVKM. V gave up 2 bases and J gave up 5 bases; unmatched junction bases: 6. The CDR3 spans 15 residues. The CDR3 sequence: CASSLGIAGGDEQYF. Written as DNA, the CDR3 is TGTGCCAGCAGTTTAGGGATAGCGGGAGGTGACGAGCAGTACTTC.

The chain has TRBV7-9 and TRBJ2-3; no reliable D call. Germline CDR1 and CDR2: SEHNR and FQNEAQ (reference sequence). V lost 5 bases, J lost 2 bases, and 11 bases lay in between. The CDR3 contains 14 residues. CDR3 in amino acids: CASSPPGTTDTQYF. CDR3 nucleotide sequence: TGTGCCAGCAGCCCACCGGGCACCACAGATACGCAGTATTTT.

A single count supports this clone. The J gene is TRBJ1-1, the V gene TRBV27; no definite D call. The CDR3 loop spans 13 amino acids. Germline V gene lookup returns CDR1 MNHEY and CDR2 SMNVEV (reference sequence). Trimming took off 5 bases at V and 8 bases at J, with 15 bases between the two ends. CDR3 sequence (DNA): TGTGCCAGCAGTCCTCGGATATCGGGCGAAGCTTTCTTT. Translated, it gives CASSPRISGEAFF.

The chain employs TRBV13 and TRBJ2-1, with D perhaps matching TRBD1 (6 bases). CDR1 is PRHDT and CDR2 is FYEKMQ in the germline V gene (reference sequence). V was shortened by 6 bases and J by 10 bases, with 25 bases between the two germline ends. This CDR3 comprises 16 residues. The CDR3 DNA is TGTGCCAGCAGTTTACAGGGTCCCGCCCTCTTCGGCGAGCAGTTCTTC. Translating gives CASSLQGPALFGEQFF.

The gene calls are TRBV25-1 and TRBJ2-1; D is perhaps TRBD1 or TRBD2 (5 bases each). V lost 6 bases to trimming and J lost 10 bases, with 13 bases between them. CDR3 length: 12 amino acids. In germline, CDR1 is MGHDK, CDR2 SYGVNS. The CDR3 region is CASSLGTDEQFF. Written as DNA, the CDR3 is TGTGCCAGCAGCTTGGGGACCGACGAGCAGTTCTTC.

This chain connects TRBV10-2 to TRBJ2-1; the match to TRBD2 covers 9 bases. This CDR3 spans 16 amino acids. J lost 2 bases, V lost 1 base, and 3 bases had no gene match. Germline lookup yields CDR1 WSHSY and CDR2 SAAADI. The CDR3 region has the DNA TGCGCCAGCAGTGAGTTAGCGGGAGCTACCTACAATGAGCAGTTCTTC. Translation: CASSELAGATYNEQFF.

This clone was counted a single time. The chain links TRBV7-2 to TRBJ1-3; maybe TRBD1 (6 bases). Germline CDR1 is SGHTA and CDR2 is FQGNSA. The ends were cut back, 5 bases at V and 1 base at J, with 9 bases in the middle. This CDR3 is built from 14 residues. In DNA form, the CDR3 reads TGTGCCAGCAGCCAAAGGGGGTCTGGAAACACCATATATTTT. Translated, it gives CASSQRGSGNTIYF.

The chain couples TRBV9 to TRBJ2-7; the match to TRBD1 covers 8 bases. Trimming took 1 base from V and 2 from J; bases not matched to a gene: 2. Looked up from germline, CDR1 is SGDLS and CDR2 is YYNGEE. CDR3 length: 14 residues. The CDR3 bases are TGTGCCAGCAGCGTACAGGGGGCGGCCTACGAGCAGTACTTC. This encodes CASSVQGAAYEQYF. Full variable domain (outside the CDR3, taken from reference TRBV9 and TRBJ2-7): DSGVTQTPKHLITATGQRVTLRCSPRSGDLSVYWYQQSLDQGLQFLIQYYNGEERAKGNILERFSAQQFPDLHSELNLSSLELGDSALYFCASSVQGAAYEQYFGPGTRLTVT.

The V and J genes are TRBV9 and TRBJ2-1, with a weak D call TRBD2 (6 bases). Deletions cut 3 bases from V and 8 bases from J, with 18 bases between. CDR1 and CDR2 (germline): SGDLS, YYNGEE. This CDR3 spans 15 amino acids. The CDR3 bases are TGTGCCAGCAGCGGAGCCGGGACTCCCGTCTATGAGCAGTTCTTC. The encoded protein is CASSGAGTPVYEQFF.

The chain recombines TRBV6-5 with TRBJ2-1; D is ambiguous. Germline values: CDR1 MNHEY, CDR2 SVGAGI. This CDR3 region has 14 residues. V lost 6 bases to trimming and J lost 8 bases, with 17 bases between them. The CDR3 loop reads CASSYQRTGDEQFF. The CDR3 coding sequence is TGTGCCAGCAGCTACCAGCGAACGGGTGATGAGCAGTTCTTC.

This chain uses TRBV5-8 with TRBJ1-5; no clear D gene. The CDR3 has 15 amino acids. Germline V gene sequence: CDR1 SGHTS, CDR2 YDEGEE. V was pared by 3 bases and J by 0 bases, with 10 bases between. This CDR3 is CASSSSFDSNQPQHF. The CDR3 DNA reads as TGTGCCAGCAGCTCGTCATTCGATAGCAATCAGCCCCAGCATTTT.

The chain joins TRBV10-3 to TRBJ2-3; TRBD2 matches at 8 bases. V lost 0 bases to trimming and J lost 5 bases; unmatched junction nucleotides: 7. CDR3 size: 16 residues. Germline V gene lookup returns CDR1 ENHRY and CDR2 SYGVKD. The CDR3 nucleotides read TGTGCCATCAGTGAGTCAACTAGCGGACTAGAAGATACGCAGTATTTT. Protein sequence: CAISESTSGLEDTQYF.

This clone was seen more than once but under ten times. The chain joins TRBV6-5 to TRBJ1-1, with unresolved D. This CDR3 is 11 amino acids long. Germline CDR1 reads MNHEY; CDR2 reads SVGAGI. Trimming took off 7 bases at V and 2 bases at J, with 5 bases between the two ends. This CDR3 reads CASIGNTEAFF. In DNA form, the CDR3 reads TGTGCCAGCATAGGCAACACTGAAGCTTTCTTT.

The rearrangement links TRBV28 to TRBJ2-3, with 7 bases that match TRBD1. Unmatched junction bases numbered 6, after V lost 6 bases and J lost 0 bases. Per the germline V gene, CDR1 is MDHEN and CDR2 is SYDVKM. This CDR3 has 15 amino acids. As DNA, the CDR3 is TGTGCCAGCAGCTACAGGGGCCTGAGCACAGATACGCAGTATTTT. Translation: CASSYRGLSTDTQYF.

The chain links TRBV19 to TRBJ1-5; D gene ambiguous. V was trimmed by 0 bases and J by 3 bases, leaving 21 bases between them. In germline, CDR1 is LNHDA, CDR2 SQIVND (reference sequence). The CDR3 sequence is 19 residues long. The CDR3 sequence: CASSIDHRREVGNNQPQHF. As DNA, the CDR3 is TGTGCCAGTAGTATAGATCACCGAAGAGAGGTCGGAAACAATCAGCCCCAGCATTTT. The entire variable domain, with the rest obtained from reference TRBV19 and TRBJ1-5, is as follows: DGGITQSPKYLFRKEGQNVTLSCEQNLNHDAMYWYRQDPGQGLRLIYYSQIVNDFQKGDIAEGYSVSREKKESFPLTVTSAQKNPTAFYLCASSIDHRREVGNNQPQHFGDGTRLSIL.

The gene calls are TRBV27 and TRBJ2-1; no clear D. V lost 6 bases, J lost 0 bases, and 12 bases lay in between. Per germline, CDR1 MNHEY and CDR2 SMNVEV (reference sequence). The CDR3 is 15 amino acids. This CDR3 is CASRSLRGSYNEQFF. DNA for the CDR3: TGTGCCAGCAGAAGCTTACGCGGCTCCTACAATGAGCAGTTCTTC.

V gene TRBV9 combines with J gene TRBJ2-1, with 7 nucleotides matching TRBD2. This CDR3 has 15 amino acids. Looked up from germline, CDR1 is SGDLS and CDR2 is YYNGEE. J lost 8 bases, V lost 0 bases, and 8 bases had no gene match. The CDR3 spells CASSVVPGLVYEQFF. The CDR3 DNA follows: TGTGCCAGCAGCGTAGTTCCCGGACTAGTCTATGAGCAGTTCTTC.

This clone was picked up one time. Other nucleotide sequences in the sample specify the same CDR3. V and J are TRBV30 and TRBJ2-3; D uncertain. V gave up 4 bases and J gave up 6 bases, with 8 bases separating them. Germline values: CDR1 GTSNPN, CDR2 SVGIG (reference sequence). The CDR3 contains 11 residues. The CDR3 sequence: CAWTLGDTQYF. CDR3 coding DNA: TGTGCCTGGACTCTAGGCGATACGCAGTATTTT.

V usage is TRBV27 and J usage is TRBJ1-5; D is unclear. Trimming left V 5 bases short and J 0 bases short, with 14 bases between. The germline CDR1 and CDR2 sequences are MNHEY and SMNVEV (reference sequence). The CDR3 totals 16 residues. This CDR3 is CASSPRNSYSNQPQHF. The CDR3 DNA reads TGTGCCAGCAGTCCGCGCAACTCTTATAGCAATCAGCCCCAGCATTTT.

The chain has TRBV30 and TRBJ2-7; D unresolved. The V end lost 5 bases, the J end lost 1 base, and 9 bases lay between the germline ends. CDR3 length equals 12 residues. Germline V gives CDR1 GTSNPN, CDR2 SVGIG (reference sequence). This CDR3 reads CAWGAGSYEQYF. The DNA for the CDR3 is TGTGCCTGGGGTGCCGGGTCCTACGAGCAGTACTTC.

This clone was observed once. The chain has TRBV10-1 and TRBJ2-1; possibly TRBD2 for D (5 bases). The CDR3 runs 16 residues. Trimming took 2 bases from V and 3 from J, leaving 14 bases between them. Per the germline V gene, CDR1 is WNHNN and CDR2 is SYGVQD (reference sequence). As DNA, the CDR3 is TGCGCCAGCAGTGAGAGTCGAGCGGAGCGCTACAATGAGCAGTTCTTC. It codes for CASSESRAERYNEQFF.

This clone was seen only once. The chain recombines TRBV27 with TRBJ1-2; a weak D match, TRBD1 (6 bases). The CDR3 sequence is 16 residues long. Germline V gene sequence: CDR1 MNHEY, CDR2 SMNVEV (reference sequence). V lost 4 bases and J 5 bases, leaving 20 bases between the germline ends. The DNA of the CDR3 is TGTGCCAGCAGTTATGGCAGGGGTGCGACCGGATATGGCTACACCTTC. Encoded protein: CASSYGRGATGYGYTF.

The J gene is TRBJ2-3, the V gene TRBV6-5, with D perhaps TRBD1 (5 bases). CDR1 is MNHEY, CDR2 SVGAGI, per germline. The CDR3 runs to 15 residues. V lost 6 bases and J lost 1, with 14 bases in between. The CDR3 loop is CASSADRRGTDTQYF. DNA of the CDR3: TGTGCCAGCAGCGCAGACAGAAGGGGCACAGATACGCAGTATTTT.

The rearrangement uses TRBV5-1 and TRBJ2-5, with 8 bases fitting TRBD2. The CDR3 extends over 15 amino acids. The V gene's germline CDR1 is SGHRS and CDR2 YFSETQ. J lost 4 bases, V lost 0 bases, and 5 bases had no gene match. The CDR3 here is CASSLVVGRAETQYF. The CDR3 nucleotides read TGCGCCAGCAGCTTGGTCGTCGGGAGGGCAGAGACCCAGTACTTC.